This entry describes one T cell receptor beta chain. The antigen it recognizes is unknown. Within one base of it there is no much larger clone, and no base qualities were kept. One collaborating source in Seattle enrolled patients while the patients were actively infected and followed the patients over time throughout the course of disease. Collaborating institutions collected whole blood in K2EDTA tubes following their own protocols. For TCRbeta analysis, collaborators shipped samples in one of three forms: frozen whole blood, isolated PBMCs, or DNA extracted from either of those sample types. This sample stems from a study of blood T cell repertoires in COVID-19 (dated by TCRdb to about 2020). About the full investigation: Samples from collaborators originated in the United States, Italy and Spain and spanned both the acute and convalescent phases of COVID-19. The prospective study material was composed of cDNA or gDNA derived from T cells, B-cell-depleted T cells, or PBMCs. Deeply sampled blood TCRbeta repertoires from subjects exposed to, actively infected with, or recovered from COVID-19 were included in the dataset. The repertoires were released in a freely available public database intended as a resource for research on the immune response to SARS-CoV-2. Samples came from the ongoing ImmuneRACE study (first 160 participants) plus 1,254 subjects from 6 global collaborators. Sample metadata almost always included a de-identified subject ID, COVID-19 status, age in years and sex. HLA class I and class II types, where available, came from metadata supplied by the sample provider rather than from assay-based typing. What the study reported, not specific to this receptor: How much clinical and demographic metadata was included differed by source and by participant, and the metadata was provided uncurated.

The immunoSEQ Assay, a bias-controlled multiplex PCR, was used to amplify TCRbeta CDR3 regions from genomic DNA. The published analysis was carried out like this. The number of nucleated cells in each sample was estimated from the amplification of reference gene primers within the assay. Sequence reads were collapsed and filtered to measure the absolute abundance of every unique TCRbeta CDR3 rearrangement. Productive Simpson clonality was computed per sample as the square root of Simpson's diversity index over productive rearrangements. TCRdb mirrors the immuneACCESS table, restricted to in-frame sequences. Some clones are absent from its copies; in checked studies, under half trace to an unresolved V gene, and the reason for the others is unknown. D and trimming come from the DNA, and the V and J calls and clone size come from that table. Counted in this sample were 130,000 or so clones; less than 90% of them appeared once. Clones ranked in the top ten supply roughly 8.7% of the sample.

V was cut back by 4 bases and J by 8 bases, leaving a gap of 20 bases between them. CDR1 and CDR2 (SGHTA, FQGTGA) derive from the germline V gene. The CDR3, from cysteine to phenylalanine, totals 15 residues. The retained sequence is limited to the CDR3, 45 bases, with the frame set at the first base. The rearranged segments are TRBV7-3 and TRBJ1-2, and the D gene may be TRBD1, 6 bases matching. This sequence originates from a man under 40 with COVID-19, enrolled during active disease. Material for sequencing was peripheral blood. The bases are TGTGCCAGCAGCTCCATGGACAGCCCGTTGGGCGGCTACACCTTC. This sequence encodes CASSSMDSPLGGYTF.